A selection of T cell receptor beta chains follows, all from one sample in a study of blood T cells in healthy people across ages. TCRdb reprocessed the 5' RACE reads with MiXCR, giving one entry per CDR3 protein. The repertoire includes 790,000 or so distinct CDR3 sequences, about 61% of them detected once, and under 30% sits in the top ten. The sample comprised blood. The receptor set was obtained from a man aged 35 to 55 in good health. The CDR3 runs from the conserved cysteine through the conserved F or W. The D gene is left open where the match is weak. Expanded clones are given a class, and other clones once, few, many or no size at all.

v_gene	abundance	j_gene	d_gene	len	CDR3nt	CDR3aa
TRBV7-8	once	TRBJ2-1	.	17	TGTGCCAGCAGCCACCCCGTCGACTTCATCTCCTACAATGAGCAGTTCTTC	CASSHPVDFISYNEQFF
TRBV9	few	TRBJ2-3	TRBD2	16	TGTGCCAGCAGCCCTGGGACTAGCGGGACCACAGATACGCAGTATTTT	CASSPGTSGTTDTQYF
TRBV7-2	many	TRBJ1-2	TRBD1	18	TGTGCCAGCAGCTTAGGTCCGGGACAGGGGGGCACTAACTATGGCTACACCTTC	CASSLGPGQGGTNYGYTF
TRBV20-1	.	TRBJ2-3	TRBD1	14	TGCAGTGCTAGACTTGGGCAGGGGGCCGGTACGCAGTATTTT	CSARLGQGAGTQYF
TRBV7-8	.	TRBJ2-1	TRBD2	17	TGTGCCAGCAGCTTTACTAGCGGGGGTAGTATAGGGGGTGAGCAGTTCTTC	CASSFTSGGSIGGEQFF
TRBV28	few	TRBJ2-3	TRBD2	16	TGTGCCAGCATGGGGTCTCCGGCGGGGGGCCCAGATACGCAGTATTTT	CASMGSPAGGPDTQYF
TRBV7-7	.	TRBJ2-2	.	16	TGTGCCAGCAGCTTAGGAATGGACCGGGGCACCGGGGAGCTGTTTTTT	CASSLGMDRGTGELFF
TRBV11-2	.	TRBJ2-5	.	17	TGTGCCAGCAGCGTAAACCCTCTAGGGGGTCGGTCGGAGACCCAGTACTTC	CASSVNPLGGRSETQYF
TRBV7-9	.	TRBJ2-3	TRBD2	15	TGTGCCAGCAGCCCGGGAGGGTGGGCCACAGATACGCAGTATTTT	CASSPGGWATDTQYF
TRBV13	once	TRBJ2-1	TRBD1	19	TGTGCCAGCAGCTTATTCTGGGGAGCCGGGACAGGAGAAGCCAATGAGCAGTTCTTC	CASSLFWGAGTGEANEQFF
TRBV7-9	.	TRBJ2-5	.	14	TGTGCCAGCAGCGCGCCAGGGGTCGGGGAGACCCAGTACTTC	CASSAPGVGETQYF
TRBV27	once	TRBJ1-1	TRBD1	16	TGTGCCAGCAGAAGGGACAGGGCTAAGGGGAGCACTGAAGCTTTCTTT	CASRRDRAKGSTEAFF
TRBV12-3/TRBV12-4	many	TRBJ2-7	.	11	TGTGCCAGCAGCCCGGGCAATGAGCAGTACTTC	CASSPGNEQYF
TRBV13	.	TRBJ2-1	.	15	TGTGCCAGCAGCTATCGCCCGGGTTTAGCCAATGAGCAGTTCTTC	CASSYRPGLANEQFF